Below are 16 T cell receptor beta chains sequenced from a single sample in a study of memory CD4+ T cells and cytomegalovirus serostatus. Single viable CD3+CD4+CD8-CD45RO+ cells were sorted as the memory CD4+ T cells. Sequencing used immunoSEQ multiplex PCR; TCRdb keeps in-frame clones, though not all of them. Among some 59,000 clones listed, around four fifths were seen once. Material for sequencing was memory CD4+ T cells from blood. The receptors here all came from an adult in good health and CMV-seronegative.

J is TRBJ2-2 and V is TRBV7-3, with TRBD2 matching over 9 bases. The V segment lost 1 base and the J segment 5 bases; nucleotides outside the gene matches: 14. Germline V gives CDR1 SGHTA, CDR2 FQGTGA. The CDR3 length is 19 residues. In DNA, the CDR3 is TGTGCCAGCAGCTTAAGAGATCAGGGACTAGCCTCAGGGACCGGGGAGCTGTTTTTT. Residues: CASSLRDQGLASGTGELFF.

This rearrangement joins TRBV7-9 to TRBJ2-1; 9 bases are a match to TRBD2. This CDR3 is 17 amino acids long. Trimming at V came to 5 bases and at J to 5 bases, leaving 13 bases not matched to a gene. Germline CDR1 is SEHNR and CDR2 is FQNEAQ (reference sequence). CDR3 sequence (DNA): TGTGCCAGCAGCCTACTCCGGGCTAGCGGGGAGGACAATGAGCAGTTCTTC. Translating it yields CASSLLRASGEDNEQFF.

The J gene is TRBJ1-2, the V gene TRBV30; tentative D call: TRBD1 (6 bases). The germline V gene encodes CDR1 GTSNPN and CDR2 SVGIG (reference sequence). The CDR3 length is 16 residues. Trimming left V 3 bases short and J 3 bases short, with 20 bases between. The chain's CDR3 is CAWSLRDLRGYYGYTF. CDR3 sequence (DNA): TGTGCCTGGAGCCTTAGGGATCTTAGGGGGTACTATGGCTACACCTTC.

The chain links TRBV7-2 to TRBJ1-2; D is uncertain. V was clipped by 6 bases and J by 4 bases, with 9 bases between them. The germline V gene encodes CDR1 SGHTA and CDR2 FQGNSA. This CDR3 is built from 12 residues. The CDR3 DNA reads as TGTGCCAGCAGTCGGGATGGCTATGGCTACACCTTC. This translates into CASSRDGYGYTF.

This chain connects TRBV30 to TRBJ1-2; 7 nucleotides agree with TRBD1. CDR1 is GTSNPN and CDR2 is SVGIG in the germline V gene (reference sequence). The CDR3 has 13 amino acids. V trimming: 5 bases; J trimming: 7 bases; junction bases outside the gene matches: 10. CDR3 amino acids: CAWRQGGLSGYTF. DNA of the CDR3: TGTGCCTGGCGGCAGGGGGGTCTGTCTGGCTACACCTTC.

The rearrangement joins TRBV7-8 to TRBJ1-4, with D possibly matching TRBD1 (5 bases). The V gene's germline CDR1 is SGHVS and CDR2 FQNEAQ. V lost 6 bases and J 4 bases, leaving 12 bases between the germline ends. The CDR3 is 14 residues long. CDR3 loop: CASRQGRFNEKLFF. The CDR3 DNA follows: TGTGCCAGCAGGCAGGGACGGTTTAATGAAAAACTGTTTTTT.

The gene calls are TRBV27 and TRBJ2-3; D is uncertain. CDR3 length: 13 residues. Germline V gene sequence: CDR1 MNHEY, CDR2 SMNVEV (reference sequence). Trimming left V 8 bases short and J 1 base short, with 10 bases between. This CDR3 is CASRERRTDTQYF. The CDR3 nucleotides read TGTGCCAGCCGTGAGAGGCGCACAGATACGCAGTATTTT.

V gene TRBV25-1 combines with J gene TRBJ1-4, with D unresolved. The V gene's germline CDR1 is MGHDK and CDR2 SYGVNS. The CDR3 length is 14 residues. Between the trimmed V and J ends, which lost 3 bases and 8 bases, there was a span of 13 bases. The CDR3 coding sequence is TGTGCCAGCAGTGATCTCCTCTCACGCGAAAAACTGTTTTTT. Its protein is CASSDLLSREKLFF.

The chain joins TRBV19 to TRBJ1-2; the D gene is possibly TRBD1 (6 bases). This CDR3 contains 15 residues. Trimming left V 1 base short and J 9 bases short, with 18 bases between. Germline V gene sequence: CDR1 LNHDA, CDR2 SQIVND (reference sequence). CDR3 nucleotide sequence: TGTGCCAGTAGTATAGGGGCCAGGGGACTCCGTCGCTACACCTTC. It translates to CASSIGARGLRRYTF.

The chain couples TRBV6-6 to TRBJ1-4; D ambiguous. The CDR3 loop spans 15 amino acids. Germline V lookup: CDR1 MNHNY, CDR2 SVGAGI (reference sequence). Trimming stripped 6 bases from V and 0 bases from J, with 11 bases between. The CDR3: CASREQRTTNEKLFF. The DNA for the CDR3 is TGTGCCAGCAGAGAGCAGAGAACAACTAATGAAAAACTGTTTTTT.

The rearrangement joins TRBV21-1 to TRBJ1-5; the listed D gene, TRBD1, was not tested against the DNA. TRBV21-1 represents a pseudogene. CDR3 length: 13 residues. CDR3 coding DNA: TGTGCCAGCAGCGGGCCAGGGGCTCAGCCCCAGCATTTT. It specifies CASSGPGAQPQHF.

The chain combines TRBV5-1 with TRBJ1-1; TRBD1 matches 7 bases. Germline-derived CDR1 and CDR2 are SGHRS and YFSETQ. This CDR3 is 14 amino acids long. Trimming cost V 3 bases and J 1 base; bases outside gene matches: 3. CDR3: CASSSGTANTEAFF. CDR3 coding DNA: TGCGCCAGCAGCTCGGGGACAGCGAACACTGAAGCTTTCTTT.

The chain combines TRBV11-2 with TRBJ2-1; unclear D gene. The CDR3 is 19 residues long. Germline assignment: CDR1 SGHAT and CDR2 FQNNGV. The germline V and J ends were trimmed by 2 bases and 0 bases, with 20 bases remaining between them. The CDR3 DNA reads as TGTGCCAGCAGCTTAAGTAATTGGGGTTCCTCGAGCTCCTACAATGAGCAGTTCTTC. Protein product: CASSLSNWGSSSSYNEQFF. The variable domain in full, completed from reference TRBV11-2 and TRBJ2-1, reads EAGVAQSPRYKIIEKRQSVAFWCNPISGHATLYWYQQILGQGPKLLIQFQNNGVVDDSQLPKDRFSAERLKGVDSTLKIQPAKLEDSAVYLCASSLSNWGSSSSYNEQFFGPGTRLTVL.

This chain joins TRBV5-6 and TRBJ2-5; 7 bases align to TRBD2. Germline V gene lookup returns CDR1 SGHDT and CDR2 YYEEEE. The length of the CDR3 is 14 residues. With 0 bases clipped from V and 2 bases from J, the junction kept 1 base outside the gene matches. The CDR3 loop reads CASSLAGGQETQYF. For the CDR3, the DNA is TGTGCCAGCAGCTTGGCGGGAGGACAAGAGACCCAGTACTTC.

The V gene is TRBV28, the J gene TRBJ1-1; TRBD1 is a possible D gene (5 bases). V lost 9 bases, J lost 4 bases, and 18 bases lay in between. Looked up from germline, CDR1 is MDHEN and CDR2 is SYDVKM. The CDR3 has 14 amino acids. The CDR3 coding sequence is TGTGCCAGTAGATTCTCGGGGGGATCCACTGAAGCTTTCTTT. The encoded protein is CASRFSGGSTEAFF.

V and J are TRBV5-1 and TRBJ2-1, with 10 bases identical to TRBD1. This CDR3 region has 15 residues. Germline V lookup: CDR1 SGHRS, CDR2 YFSETQ. After removal of 4 bases from V and 3 bases from J, the junction contained 4 bases not matched to a gene. CDR3 region: CASSPDRGLYNEQFF. The DNA for the CDR3 is TGCGCCAGCAGCCCCGACAGGGGGCTCTACAATGAGCAGTTCTTC.